Presented here are 25 T cell receptor beta chains from one specimen sequenced in a study of OX40 agonist ivuxolimab in advanced cancers. Here immunoSEQ multiplex PCR was the method, and the copy in TCRdb shows in-frame clones only, minus some. The repertoire holds about 89,000 clones, with about 88% as singletons. The source was CD4+ or CD8+ T cells sorted from blood, collected in a trial of the OX40 agonist ivuxolimab. These receptors all stem from an adult with an advanced solid tumor such as melanoma, head and neck, liver or kidney cancer.

The V call is TRBV7-2, the J call TRBJ2-3, with TRBD2 identical over 16 bases. Germline V gene data show CDR1 as SGHTA and CDR2 as FQGNSA. Trimming at V came to 1 base and at J to 14 bases, leaving 6 bases not matched to a gene. The CDR3 spans 15 residues. The CDR3 DNA follows: TGTGCCAGCAGCTTAGTCGGGACTAGCGGGGGGGCGAGGTATTTT. Protein: CASSLVGTSGGARYF.

The chain has TRBV19 and TRBJ1-4, with a possible D match to TRBD1 (5 bases). CDR3 length: 15 residues. Germline values: CDR1 LNHDA, CDR2 SQIVND (reference sequence). Trimming pared 5 bases from V and 5 bases from J, leaving 15 bases between. CDR3 bases: TGTGCCAGTAGTCTCCCGACAGCCTTGAATGAAAAACTGTTTTTT. This translates into CASSLPTALNEKLFF.

J is TRBJ1-4 and V is TRBV2, with unresolved D. Germline V lookup: CDR1 SNHLY, CDR2 FYNNEI. The CDR3 is 13 amino acids. Trimming stripped 0 bases from V and 13 bases from J, with 12 bases between. CDR3 DNA sequence: TGTGCCAGCAGTGAAGCGCCGCGGGGTTCACTGTTTTTT. It encodes CASSEAPRGSLFF. Variable domain in full (rest from reference TRBV2 and TRBJ1-4): EPEVTQTPSHQVTQMGQEVILRCVPISNHLYFYWYRQILGQKVEFLVSFYNNEISEKSEIFDDQFSVERPDGSNFTLKIRSTKLEDSAMYFCASSEAPRGSLFFGSGTQLSVL.

The gene calls are TRBV30 and TRBJ1-6; D is uncertain. Germline V gene sequence: CDR1 GTSNPN, CDR2 SVGIG (reference sequence). This CDR3 region has 13 residues. Trimming took off 1 base at V and 10 bases at J, with 11 bases between the two ends. The CDR3 here is CAWSGKVWSPLHF. The CDR3 DNA sequence: TGTGCCTGGAGTGGGAAGGTTTGGTCACCCCTCCACTTT.

The rearrangement links TRBV7-8 to TRBJ2-3; 8 bases are a match to TRBD1. Germline CDR1 and CDR2: SGHVS and FQNEAQ. The CDR3 loop spans 18 amino acids. Trimming took 3 bases from V and 3 from J; bases not matched to a gene: 14. The CDR3 is CASSFLTYGTGETDTQYF. The CDR3, as DNA: TGTGCCAGCAGCTTTCTTACTTACGGGACAGGCGAAACAGATACGCAGTATTTT.

The V and J genes are TRBV9 and TRBJ2-3; D is ambiguous. The V end was cut by 0 bases, the J end by 5 bases, with 10 bases between. CDR3 size: 14 residues. The germline CDR1 and CDR2 sequences are SGDLS and YYNGEE. The CDR3 loop is CASSVGPAIDTQYF. Here the CDR3 DNA reads TGTGCCAGCAGCGTAGGACCCGCGATAGATACGCAGTATTTT. Using reference TRBV9 and TRBJ2-3 for the parts outside the CDR3, the full variable domain is DSGVTQTPKHLITATGQRVTLRCSPRSGDLSVYWYQQSLDQGLQFLIQYYNGEERAKGNILERFSAQQFPDLHSELNLSSLELGDSALYFCASSVGPAIDTQYFGPGTRLTVL.

The gene calls are TRBV9 and TRBJ1-3, with 12 positions matching TRBD1. After removal of 3 bases from V and 4 bases from J, the junction contained 11 bases not matched to a gene. Germline CDR1 and CDR2: SGDLS and YYNGEE. The length of the CDR3 is 18 residues. DNA for the CDR3: TGTGCCAGCAGCGGCCGGGACAGGGGGCTTAGGTACGGAAACACCATATATTTT. As protein: CASSGRDRGLRYGNTIYF.

The chain couples TRBV4-3 to TRBJ1-1, with D maybe TRBD1 (6 bases). Germline V gene lookup returns CDR1 LGHNA and CDR2 YSLEER. V gave up 3 bases and J gave up 1 base, with 12 bases separating them. CDR3 length equals 15 residues. The CDR3 loop reads CASSHSGQPNTEAFF. The CDR3 coding sequence is TGCGCCAGCAGCCATTCAGGACAGCCGAACACTGAAGCTTTCTTT.

The chain is built from TRBV19 and TRBJ1-3; D gene ambiguous. Germline CDR1 reads LNHDA; CDR2 reads SQIVND (reference sequence). Between the trimmed V and J ends, which lost 5 bases and 4 bases, there was a span of 9 bases. The CDR3 runs 13 residues. CDR3 amino acids: CASSRGIGNTIYF. The CDR3 DNA sequence: TGTGCCAGTAGTCGAGGGATCGGAAACACCATATATTTT. The whole variable domain, remainder taken from reference TRBV19 and TRBJ1-3, is DGGITQSPKYLFRKEGQNVTLSCEQNLNHDAMYWYRQDPGQGLRLIYYSQIVNDFQKGDIAEGYSVSREKKESFPLTVTSAQKNPTAFYLCASSRGIGNTIYFGEGSWLTVV.

This chain connects TRBV27 to TRBJ2-7; 8 bases map to TRBD2. There are 13 residues in the CDR3. The V segment lost 8 bases and the J segment 3 bases; nucleotides outside the gene matches: 6. The germline gives CDR1 MNHEY, CDR2 SMNVEV (reference sequence). The CDR3, as DNA: TGTGCCAGCGGCCCAAGCGGGGGCTACGAGCAGTACTTC. Protein product: CASGPSGGYEQYF.

In the case of this clone: This sample also contains other DNA sequences that code for the same CDR3. The chain joins TRBV7-2 to TRBJ2-3; 9 bases map to TRBD1. Per the germline V gene, CDR1 is SGHTA and CDR2 is FQGNSA. This CDR3 has 14 residues. Germline trimming cut 6 bases from V and 3 bases from J; bases unmatched to any gene: 4. The CDR3 coding sequence is TGTGCCAGCAGGGACAGGGGTGGGACAGATACGCAGTATTTT. Translating gives CASRDRGGTDTQYF.

The chain employs TRBV14 and TRBJ2-3; TRBD2 agrees at 11 bases. The CDR3 contains 17 residues. Germline CDR1 reads SGHDN; CDR2 reads FVKESK. V was pared by 0 bases and J by 5 bases, with 7 bases of the junction left unmatched. The DNA of the CDR3 is TGTGCCAGCAGCCAAGAAGTAGCGGGGGGGCCAATAGATACGCAGTATTTT. Translated, it gives CASSQEVAGGPIDTQYF.

V is TRBV5-1 and J is TRBJ2-2; TRBD1 matches at 12 bases. J gave up 6 bases and V 2 bases, and 5 bases lay outside the gene matches. The CDR3 has 16 residues. Germline V gene data show CDR1 as SGHRS and CDR2 as YFSETQ. This CDR3 reads CASSFTGTGGSGELFF. Written as DNA, the CDR3 is TGCGCCAGCAGCTTCACCGGGACAGGGGGCTCCGGGGAGCTGTTTTTT.

V gene TRBV10-3 combines with J gene TRBJ2-1; D is unclear. Germline loops: CDR1 ENHRY, CDR2 SYGVKD. Trimming shortened V by 2 bases and J by 6 bases, and 5 bases separated the two germline ends. The CDR3 runs 12 residues. The CDR3 nucleotides read TGTGCCATCAGTGAGGCTGGCAATGAGCAGTTCTTC. It codes for CAISEAGNEQFF.

This clone has more than one count but fewer than ten. The sample carries other DNA sequences with the same CDR3. The rearrangement links TRBV19 to TRBJ1-2, with TRBD1 matching over 8 bases. This CDR3 region has 15 residues. Germline V gene sequence: CDR1 LNHDA, CDR2 SQIVND (reference sequence). Trimming removed 6 bases from V and 1 base from J; junction bases left unmatched: 7. CDR3 bases: TGTGCCAGTAGGGACGACAGGGGCATTAACTATGGCTACACCTTC. This translates into CASRDDRGINYGYTF.

This clone was seen a few times. V and J are TRBV15 and TRBJ2-5, with unresolved D. Trimming removed 0 bases at V and 0 bases at J, with 8 bases between. The germline V gene has CDR1 LNHNV and CDR2 YYDKDF (reference sequence). CDR3 size: 15 residues. CDR3 sequence reads: CATSRDRVNQETQYF. The CDR3 DNA follows: TGTGCCACCAGCAGAGATCGAGTAAACCAAGAGACCCAGTACTTC. The whole variable domain, filled in from reference TRBV15 and TRBJ2-5, reads DAMVIQNPRYQVTQFGKPVTLSCSQTLNHNVMYWYQQKSSQAPKLLFHYYDKDFNNEADTPDNFQSRRPNTSFCFLDIRSPGLGDTAMYLCATSRDRVNQETQYFGPGTRLLVL.

The rearrangement uses TRBV7-2 and TRBJ2-5, with 9 nucleotides matching TRBD1. In germline, CDR1 is SGHTA, CDR2 FQGNSA. V gave up 2 bases and J gave up 5 bases; unmatched junction bases: 9. This CDR3 region has 16 residues. CDR3 protein: CASSLKLGTGRETQYF. CDR3 bases: TGTGCCAGCAGCTTAAAACTTGGGACAGGGAGGGAGACCCAGTACTTC. Complete variable domain (other parts from reference TRBV7-2 and TRBJ2-5): GAGVSQSPSNKVTEKGKDVELRCDPISGHTALYWYRQSLGQGLEFLIYFQGNSAPDKSGLPSDRFSAERTGGSVSTLTIQRTQQEDSAVYLCASSLKLGTGRETQYFGPGTRLLVL.

The chain uses TRBV6-1 and TRBJ2-5; a weak D match, TRBD1 (6 bases). The J call could be wrong; TRBJ2-7 is a better fit for the DNA end. The CDR3 loop spans 17 amino acids. Germline V lookup: CDR1 MNHNS, CDR2 SASEGT. For the CDR3, the DNA is TGTGCCAGCAGTGTAGTGGGGGCAGGCTCGAGCTCCTACGAGCAGTACTTC. It encodes CASSVVGAGSSSYEQYF.

The chain couples TRBV7-2 to TRBJ2-5, with D tentatively TRBD1 (5 bases). Germline V gene sequence: CDR1 SGHTA, CDR2 FQGNSA. This CDR3 has 13 amino acids. V lost 2 bases and J lost 10, with 14 bases in between. CDR3 region: CASSLRQGNDQYF. The CDR3 DNA sequence: TGTGCCAGCAGCTTAAGGCAGGGCAACGACCAGTACTTC.

The chain recombines TRBV5-1 with TRBJ2-5; 10 nucleotides line up with TRBD2. Germline CDR1 SGHRS, CDR2 YFSETQ. Trimming cost V 4 bases and J 2 bases; bases outside gene matches: 5. This CDR3 spans 15 amino acids. The CDR3, as DNA: TGCGCCAGCAGCACGGGGACTAGCGAGCAAGAGACCCAGTACTTC. The encoded protein is CASSTGTSEQETQYF.

The rearrangement uses TRBV10-2 and TRBJ2-7, with TRBD2 matching 9 bases. Per the germline V gene, CDR1 is WSHSY and CDR2 is SAAADI. V shed 6 bases and J 5 bases; nucleotides not matched to a gene: 14. The CDR3 has 16 residues. For the CDR3, the DNA is TGCGCCAGCAGGGCTCCGGGCGCGGGGGGGGTCAACGAGCAGTACTTC. Translation gives CASRAPGAGGVNEQYF.

V is TRBV5-4 and J is TRBJ2-7, with TRBD1 identical over 7 bases. Trimming cost V 4 bases and J 1 base; bases outside gene matches: 5. CDR1 and CDR2 from the germline V gene are SGHNT and YYREEE (reference sequence). There are 14 residues in the CDR3. The CDR3 coding sequence is TGTGCCAGCAGCACCGGACAGGTTTCCTACGAGCAGTACTTC. Its protein is CASSTGQVSYEQYF.

V gene TRBV6-1 combines with J gene TRBJ2-4; the match to TRBD2 covers 7 bases. J was trimmed by 4 bases and V by 6 bases; bases with no gene match: 9. This CDR3 is built from 15 residues. The germline gives CDR1 MNHNS, CDR2 SASEGT. This chain's CDR3 is CASSRGDRNKNIQYF. CDR3 DNA sequence: TGTGCCAGCAGCCGGGGGGACCGGAATAAAAACATTCAGTACTTC.

This chain uses TRBV6-6 with TRBJ1-5, with D hard to call. Germline V CDR1 and CDR2: MNHNY, SVGAGI (reference sequence). This CDR3 spans 14 amino acids. The V and J ends lost 0 bases and 9 bases respectively, with 12 bases between them. CDR3: CASSYSPEISPQHF. Here the CDR3 DNA reads TGTGCCAGCAGTTACTCGCCGGAGATTTCGCCCCAGCATTTT.

The rearrangement links TRBV9 to TRBJ1-2, with D perhaps TRBD1 (6 bases). V dropped 0 bases and J dropped 5 bases, with 17 bases sitting between them. Germline-derived CDR1 and CDR2 are SGDLS and YYNGEE. The CDR3 is 16 amino acids. CDR3 DNA sequence: TGTGCCAGCAGCGTAGAGGGACACGGGCTAAAATATGGCTACACCTTC. It translates to CASSVEGHGLKYGYTF.